This T cell receptor beta chain emerged from a study of T and B cells in COVID-19 patients (dated by TCRdb to 2018 to 2020). In the study overall: Using TRB and IGH repertoire sequencing of peripheral blood, the study characterized adaptive immunity in COVID-19 patients who had active infection or had recovered. Of the 20 to 25 patients in the active-infection cohort, about 17 had comorbidities associated with unfavorable COVID-19 outcome. As many as 9 follow-up blood samples were taken per patient, and some of the samples covered different disease stages within the same individual. A couple of patients were in both the active and recovered cohorts because samples existed from active disease and from after recovery. In the active-infection cohort, about 65% of the 20 patients were critically ill and required mechanical ventilation or ECMO. Median age was about 31 years in the recovered cohort versus approximately 67 years in the active-infection cohort. A recovered cohort was made up of about 19 patients contributing approximately 22 samples, mostly after mild to moderate COVID-19 managed as outpatients. Over 7 million TCR sequences were analysed from a TCR and BCR sequence repository that comprised over 35 patients and some 70 time points. An age-matched reference group of 30 to 40 healthy donors negative for COVID-19 antibodies served as the comparison for repertoire analyses. General conclusions and limits of the study: Strongly skewed TRBV/TRBJ gene usage was reported in patients with COVID-19. The cohort was considered too small for HLA contributions to COVID-19 susceptibility or severity to be assessed. The reported TCR clusters were said to need prospective validation before any clinical use. A total of fewer than 2,500 TCR clusters were exclusive to the recovered cohort, and about 31 of those clusters were low-pGen clusters. During active COVID-19 the TRB repertoires were highly clonal, but at recovery diversity and richness rose above the levels seen in healthy donors. Specific T cell subsets (CD4+/Treg/CD8+) and sorted SARS-CoV-2-responsive or tetramer+ T cells had not yet been sequenced, and the corresponding sequencing experiments were ongoing. Blood samples obtained from mildly ill patients during symptoms, as well as early samples obtained from severe cases, were available only in scarce numbers.

Note on this clonotype: This clone's antigen is unknown. A much bigger clone sits one base away, suggesting this may be a read error.

The cysteine opens and the phenylalanine closes a CDR3 of 14 amino acids. Left in the record is the CDR3 DNA by itself, 42 bases read in frame from the first base. For CDR1 and CDR2, the germline V gene lists KGHSH and LQKENI. TRB repertoires were amplified from roughly 230-500 ng of genomic DNA extracted from blood. The reads were generated on an Illumina MiSeq. Multiplex PCR with BIOMED2 TRB-A/B primer pools was used to amplify the TRB rearrangements. Illumina-compatible adapters and 7-nucleotide sample barcodes were attached to the amplicons through two consecutive PCRs. Phusion HS II polymerase was used for all library PCRs. Amplicons were gel-purified with the NucleoSpin Gel and PCR Clean-up kit, quantified on Qubit, and pooled at 3 to 4 nM. Before Illumina next-generation sequencing, the quality of the amplicon pool was assessed on an Agilent 2100 Bioanalyzer. On the study's bioinformatics: Annotation of TRB rearrangements was done in MiXCR 3.0.8 with the default MiXCR reference library. Non-productive reads and sequences with fewer than 2 reads were removed, and every unique CDR3 nucleotide sequence was treated as one clone. R 3.5.1 was used to calculate clonality, diversity, richness and V-J gene usage. GLIPH2 was used to cluster TCRs by CDR3 similarity, and OLGA was used to calculate generation probabilities. GLIPH2 clusters were kept only when the clusters contained at least four unique TCR clonotypes present in at least three individuals. Clones were called with MiXCR by TCRdb after fastp trimmed the public reads at Q25, and only in-frame beta chains were retained. Each record represents a unique CDR3 protein, reported with the most common genes and DNA among its rows. In this record, the V and J calls reflect TCRdb's handling and not the investigators' own analysis. Recorded for this sample are some 2,400 distinct CDR3 sequences; 25% of them occurred a single time. In total, the top ten clones hold around 70% of the sample.

The V gene is TRBV18 and the J gene is TRBJ2-7; no D gene is confidently identified. This TCR derives from a human donor with active COVID-19. Source material: blood. The CDR3 reads as follows: CASSTTTKAYEQHF. The sequenced DNA: TGTGCCAGCTCCACCACAACAAAAGCCTACGAGCAGCACTTC.